This T cell receptor (beta chain) is from a study of blood T cell repertoires in COVID-19. Study-wide background: Whether acute or convalescent, the COVID-19 samples came from the United States, Italy and Spain.

The CDR3 is 15 residues long. Germline values: CDR1 KGHSH, CDR2 LQKENI. V dropped 2 bases and J dropped 2 bases, with 10 bases sitting between them. Libraries were prepared by immunoSEQ multiplex PCR; TCRdb keeps only in-frame clonotypes and omits some of them. The repertoire consists of about 310,000 clones, with roughly 89% occurring once and the leading ten covering around 0.93%. Sample: peripheral blood. This sequence was found in a woman in her thirties or forties with COVID-19, enrolled during active disease. The V and J genes are TRBV18 and TRBJ1-5; D is unresolved. The CDR3 spells CASSPGLERNQPQHF. DNA for the CDR3: TGTGCCAGCTCACCAGGATTGGAGCGCAATCAGCCCCAGCATTTT.